The T cell receptor beta chain under discussion was sequenced for a study of cytotoxic CD8 clonotypes in ibrutinib-treated CLL. The repertoire was sequenced with immunoSEQ multiplex PCR; TCRdb's copy has only in-frame clones and lacks some. The sample contains 140,000 or so clones, approximately 81% of which appear only once. This CDR3 has 13 amino acids. Trimming stripped 4 bases from V and 4 bases from J, with 8 bases between. The V gene's germline CDR1 is MNHNY and CDR2 SVGAGI (reference sequence). Sequencing was performed on PBMCs, taken after 12 months of ibrutinib treatment. The TCR was taken from a human donor with chronic lymphocytic leukemia. The rearrangement joins TRBV6-6 to TRBJ2-1, with D unclear. The CDR3 protein is CASSSAEYNEQFF. CDR3 sequence (DNA): TGTGCCAGCAGTTCCGCGGAATACAATGAGCAGTTCTTC.